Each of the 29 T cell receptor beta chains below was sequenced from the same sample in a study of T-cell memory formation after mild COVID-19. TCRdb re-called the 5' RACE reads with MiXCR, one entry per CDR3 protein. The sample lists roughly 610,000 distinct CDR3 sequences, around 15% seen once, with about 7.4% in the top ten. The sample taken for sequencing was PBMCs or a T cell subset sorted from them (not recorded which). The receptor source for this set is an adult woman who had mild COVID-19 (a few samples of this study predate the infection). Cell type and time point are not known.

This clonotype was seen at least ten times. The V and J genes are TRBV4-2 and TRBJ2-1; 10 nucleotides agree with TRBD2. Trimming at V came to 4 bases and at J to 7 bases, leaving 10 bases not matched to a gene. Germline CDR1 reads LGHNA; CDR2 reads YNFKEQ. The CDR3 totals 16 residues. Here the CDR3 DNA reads TGTGCCAGCAGCCCCCCGGGGAGACTAGCGGGTAATGAGCAGTTCTTC. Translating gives CASSPPGRLAGNEQFF.

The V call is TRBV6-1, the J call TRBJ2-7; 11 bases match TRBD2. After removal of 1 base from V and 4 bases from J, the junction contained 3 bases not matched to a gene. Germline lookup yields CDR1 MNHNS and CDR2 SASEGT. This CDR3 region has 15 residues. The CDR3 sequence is CASSEGLAGGYEQYF. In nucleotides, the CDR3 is TGTGCCAGCAGTGAAGGCCTAGCGGGAGGTTACGAGCAGTACTTC.

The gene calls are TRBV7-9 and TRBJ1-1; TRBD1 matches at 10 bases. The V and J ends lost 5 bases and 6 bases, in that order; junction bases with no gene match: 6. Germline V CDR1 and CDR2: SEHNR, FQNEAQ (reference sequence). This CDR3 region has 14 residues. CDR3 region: CASSPRQGAAEAFF. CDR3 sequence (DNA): TGTGCCAGCAGCCCGAGACAGGGGGCTGCTGAAGCTTTCTTT. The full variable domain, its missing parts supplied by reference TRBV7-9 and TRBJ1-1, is DTGVSQNPRHKITKRGQNVTFRCDPISEHNRLYWYRQTLGQGPEFLTYFQNEAQLEKSRLLSDRFSAERPKGSFSTLEIQRTEQGDSAMYLCASSPRQGAAEAFFGQGTRLTVV.

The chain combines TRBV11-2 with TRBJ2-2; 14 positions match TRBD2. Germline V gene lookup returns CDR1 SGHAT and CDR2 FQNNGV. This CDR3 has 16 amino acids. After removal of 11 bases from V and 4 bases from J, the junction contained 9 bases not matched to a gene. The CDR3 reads CASSGLAGAGTGELFF. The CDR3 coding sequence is TGTGCCTCCTCGGGACTAGCGGGAGCGGGCACCGGGGAGCTGTTTTTT.

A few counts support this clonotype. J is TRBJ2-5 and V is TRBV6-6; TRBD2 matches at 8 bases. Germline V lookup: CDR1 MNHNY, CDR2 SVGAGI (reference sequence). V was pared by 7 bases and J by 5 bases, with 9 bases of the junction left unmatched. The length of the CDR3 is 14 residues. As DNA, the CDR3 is TGTGCCAGCAACGGGAGGGCCCCCGGGGAGACCCAGTACTTC. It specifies CASNGRAPGETQYF.

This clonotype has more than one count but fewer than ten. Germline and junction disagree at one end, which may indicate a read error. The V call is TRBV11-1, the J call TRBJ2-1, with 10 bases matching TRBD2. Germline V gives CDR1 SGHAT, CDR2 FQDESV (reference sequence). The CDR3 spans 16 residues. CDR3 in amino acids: CASSFMSGRAYNEQFF. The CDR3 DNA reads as TGTGCCAGCAGCTTTATGAGCGGGAGGGCCTATAATGAGCAGTTCTTC.

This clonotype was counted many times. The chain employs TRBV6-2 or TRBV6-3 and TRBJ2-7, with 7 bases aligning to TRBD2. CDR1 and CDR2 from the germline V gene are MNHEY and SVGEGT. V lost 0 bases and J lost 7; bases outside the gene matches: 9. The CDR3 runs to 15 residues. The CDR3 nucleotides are TGTGCCAGCAGTTACTCGGGCGGGAGATCTTTTGAGCAGTACTTC. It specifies CASSYSGGRSFEQYF.

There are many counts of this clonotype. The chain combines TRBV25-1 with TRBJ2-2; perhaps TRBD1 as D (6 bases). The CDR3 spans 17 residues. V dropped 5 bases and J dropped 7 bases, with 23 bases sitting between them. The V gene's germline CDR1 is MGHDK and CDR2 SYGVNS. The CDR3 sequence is CASSNLTGKREDGELFF. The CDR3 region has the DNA TGTGCCAGCAGTAATTTAACAGGGAAAAGGGAAGACGGGGAGCTGTTTTTT.

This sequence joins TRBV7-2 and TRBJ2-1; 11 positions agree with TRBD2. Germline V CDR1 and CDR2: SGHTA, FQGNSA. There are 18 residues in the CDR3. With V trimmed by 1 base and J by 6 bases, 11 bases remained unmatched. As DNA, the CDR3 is TGTGCCAGCAGCTTAGGGGCCCCCGGACTAGCGGGTCCCAATGAGCAGTTCTTC. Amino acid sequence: CASSLGAPGLAGPNEQFF.

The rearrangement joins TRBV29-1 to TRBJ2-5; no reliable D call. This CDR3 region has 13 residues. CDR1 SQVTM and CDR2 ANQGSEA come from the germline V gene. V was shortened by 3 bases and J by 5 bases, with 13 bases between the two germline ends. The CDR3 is CSVENGVTETQYF. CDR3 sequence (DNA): TGCAGCGTTGAGAATGGGGTGACCGAGACCCAGTACTTC.

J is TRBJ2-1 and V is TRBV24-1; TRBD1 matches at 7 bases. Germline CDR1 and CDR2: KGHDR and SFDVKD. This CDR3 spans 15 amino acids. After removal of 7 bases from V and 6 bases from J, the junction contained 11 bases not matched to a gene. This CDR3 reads CATSGTGVGSNEQFF. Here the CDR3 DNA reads TGTGCCACCAGCGGAACAGGGGTTGGGAGCAATGAGCAGTTCTTC.

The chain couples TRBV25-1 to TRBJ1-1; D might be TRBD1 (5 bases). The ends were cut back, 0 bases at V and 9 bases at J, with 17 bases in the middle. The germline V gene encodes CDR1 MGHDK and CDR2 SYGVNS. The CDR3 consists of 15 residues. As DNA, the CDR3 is TGTGCCAGCAGTGAATATTCGGGGAGGGGTCGGAAAGCTTTCTTT. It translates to CASSEYSGRGRKAFF.

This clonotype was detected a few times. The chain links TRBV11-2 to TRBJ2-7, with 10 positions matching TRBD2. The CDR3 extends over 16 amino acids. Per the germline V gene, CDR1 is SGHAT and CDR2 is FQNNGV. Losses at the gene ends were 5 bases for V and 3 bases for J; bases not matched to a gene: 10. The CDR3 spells CASSAGGAGGLYEQYF. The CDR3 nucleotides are TGTGCCAGCAGCGCCGGAGGAGCGGGAGGGCTCTACGAGCAGTACTTC.

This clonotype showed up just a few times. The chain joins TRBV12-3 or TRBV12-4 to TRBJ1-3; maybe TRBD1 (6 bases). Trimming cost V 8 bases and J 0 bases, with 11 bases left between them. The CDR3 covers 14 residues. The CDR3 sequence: CASCLGASGNTIYF. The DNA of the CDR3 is TGTGCCAGCTGCTTGGGGGCCTCTGGAAACACCATATATTTT.

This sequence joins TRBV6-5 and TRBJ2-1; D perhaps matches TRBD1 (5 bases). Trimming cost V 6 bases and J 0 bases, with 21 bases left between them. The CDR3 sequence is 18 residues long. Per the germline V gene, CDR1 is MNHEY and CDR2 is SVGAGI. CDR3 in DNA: TGTGCCAGCAGCGAGCAGGGATTCAGTACCCTCTCCTACAATGAGCAGTTCTTC. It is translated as CASSEQGFSTLSYNEQFF.

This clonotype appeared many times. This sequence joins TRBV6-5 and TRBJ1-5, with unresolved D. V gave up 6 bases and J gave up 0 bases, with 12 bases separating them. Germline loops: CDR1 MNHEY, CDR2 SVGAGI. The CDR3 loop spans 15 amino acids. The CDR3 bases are TGTGCCAGCAGACCCTTCGCGGATAGCAATCAGCCCCAGCATTTT. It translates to CASRPFADSNQPQHF.

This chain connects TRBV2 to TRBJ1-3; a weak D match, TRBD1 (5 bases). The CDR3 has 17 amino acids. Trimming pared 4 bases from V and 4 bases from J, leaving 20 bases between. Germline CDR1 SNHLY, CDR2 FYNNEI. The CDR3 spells CASSAGTHGSRGNTIYF. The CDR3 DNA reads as TGTGCCAGCAGTGCGGGGACCCACGGGTCTAGAGGAAACACCATATATTTT.

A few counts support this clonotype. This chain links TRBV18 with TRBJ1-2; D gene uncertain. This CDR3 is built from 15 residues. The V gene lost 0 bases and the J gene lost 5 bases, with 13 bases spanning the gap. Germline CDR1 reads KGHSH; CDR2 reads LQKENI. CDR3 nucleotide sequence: TGTGCCAGCTCACCACCTGGAGGGTCTGGGTATGGCTACACCTTC. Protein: CASSPPGGSGYGYTF.

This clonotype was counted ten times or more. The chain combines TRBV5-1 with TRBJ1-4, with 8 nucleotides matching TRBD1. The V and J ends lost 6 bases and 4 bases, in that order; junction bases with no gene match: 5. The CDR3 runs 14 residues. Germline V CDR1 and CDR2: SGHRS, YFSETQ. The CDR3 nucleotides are TGCGCCAGCACCACGACAGGGGTTAATGAAAAACTGTTTTTT. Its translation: CASTTTGVNEKLFF.

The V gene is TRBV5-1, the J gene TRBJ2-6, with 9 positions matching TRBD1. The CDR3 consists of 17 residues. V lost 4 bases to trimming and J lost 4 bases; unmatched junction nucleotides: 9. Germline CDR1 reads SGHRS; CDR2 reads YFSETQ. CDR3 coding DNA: TGCGCCAGCAGCCTTGGACAGGGGCCGCTGGGGGCCAACGTCCTGACTTTC. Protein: CASSLGQGPLGANVLTF.

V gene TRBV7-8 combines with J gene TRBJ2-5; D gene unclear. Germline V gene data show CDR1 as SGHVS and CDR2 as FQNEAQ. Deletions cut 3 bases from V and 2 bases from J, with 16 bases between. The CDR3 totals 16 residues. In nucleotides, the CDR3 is TGTGCCAGCAGCTTTCGCCCAGGAGTGGGGCAAGAGACCCAGTACTTC. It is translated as CASSFRPGVGQETQYF. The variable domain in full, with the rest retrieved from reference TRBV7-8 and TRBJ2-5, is GAGVSQSPRYKVAKRGQDVALRCDPISGHVSLFWYQQALGQGPEFLTYFQNEAQLDKSGLPSDRFFAERPEGSVSTLKIQRTQQEDSAVYLCASSFRPGVGQETQYFGPGTRLLVL.

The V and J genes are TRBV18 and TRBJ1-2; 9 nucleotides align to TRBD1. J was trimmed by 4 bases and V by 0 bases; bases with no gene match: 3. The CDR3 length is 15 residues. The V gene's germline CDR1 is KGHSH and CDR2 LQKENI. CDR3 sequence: CASSPPATGGYGYTF. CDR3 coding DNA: TGTGCCAGCTCACCACCAGCGACAGGGGGCTATGGCTACACCTTC.

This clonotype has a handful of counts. The CDR3 DNA is TGTGCCATCAGTGAGACAGGGGGCGGCTACACCTTC. It translates to CAISETGGGYTF. The gene calls are TRBV10-3 and TRBJ1-2, with 9 bases fitting TRBD1. CDR3 length equals 12 residues. V gave up 2 bases and J gave up 8 bases; unmatched junction bases: 0. Germline V lookup: CDR1 ENHRY, CDR2 SYGVKD.

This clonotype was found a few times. Here the CDR3 reads CASSERAYTEAFF. Written as DNA, the CDR3 is TGTGCCAGCAGTGAAAGGGCATACACTGAAGCTTTCTTT. The chain uses TRBV6-1 and TRBJ1-1, with D uncertain. With 2 bases removed from V and 3 bases from J, the gap between germline ends came to 7 bases. Germline V gives CDR1 MNHNS, CDR2 SASEGT. This CDR3 region has 13 residues.

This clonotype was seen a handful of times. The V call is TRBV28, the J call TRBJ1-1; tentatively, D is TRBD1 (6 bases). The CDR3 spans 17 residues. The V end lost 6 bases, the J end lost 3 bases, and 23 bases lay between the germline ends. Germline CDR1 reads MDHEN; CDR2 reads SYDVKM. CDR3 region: CASSYAINRAGDTEAFF. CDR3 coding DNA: TGTGCCAGCAGCTACGCGATAAACAGGGCCGGAGACACTGAAGCTTTCTTT.

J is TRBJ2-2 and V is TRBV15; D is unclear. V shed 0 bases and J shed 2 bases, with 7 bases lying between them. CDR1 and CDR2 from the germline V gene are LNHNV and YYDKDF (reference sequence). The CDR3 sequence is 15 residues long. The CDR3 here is CATSRDRINTGELFF. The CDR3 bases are TGTGCCACCAGCAGAGATCGGATTAACACCGGGGAGCTGTTTTTT.

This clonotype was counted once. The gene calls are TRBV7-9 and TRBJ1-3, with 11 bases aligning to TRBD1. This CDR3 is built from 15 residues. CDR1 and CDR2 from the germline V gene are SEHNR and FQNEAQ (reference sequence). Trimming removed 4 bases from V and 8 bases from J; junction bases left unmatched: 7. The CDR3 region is CASSSGTGGIDTIYF. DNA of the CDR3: TGTGCCAGCAGCTCCGGGACAGGGGGGATAGACACCATATATTTT. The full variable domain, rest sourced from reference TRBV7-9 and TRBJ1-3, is DTGVSQNPRHKITKRGQNVTFRCDPISEHNRLYWYRQTLGQGPEFLTYFQNEAQLEKSRLLSDRFSAERPKGSFSTLEIQRTEQGDSAMYLCASSSGTGGIDTIYFGEGSWLTVV.

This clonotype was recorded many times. The CDR3: CASSQGNLQETQYF. CDR3 sequence (DNA): TGTGCCAGCAGCCAAGGAAACTTACAAGAGACCCAGTACTTC. The genes are TRBV3-1 and TRBJ2-5; unclear D gene. CDR1 is LGHDT, CDR2 YNNKEL, per germline (reference sequence). This CDR3 is built from 14 residues. Trimming shortened V by 1 base and J by 2 bases, and 8 bases separated the two germline ends.

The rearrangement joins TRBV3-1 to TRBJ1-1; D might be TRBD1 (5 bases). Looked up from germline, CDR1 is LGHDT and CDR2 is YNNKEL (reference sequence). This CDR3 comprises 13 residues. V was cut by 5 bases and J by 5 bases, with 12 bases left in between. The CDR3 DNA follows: TGTGCCAGCAGCACGACAGAGAGTACTGAAGCTTTCTTT. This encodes CASSTTESTEAFF.